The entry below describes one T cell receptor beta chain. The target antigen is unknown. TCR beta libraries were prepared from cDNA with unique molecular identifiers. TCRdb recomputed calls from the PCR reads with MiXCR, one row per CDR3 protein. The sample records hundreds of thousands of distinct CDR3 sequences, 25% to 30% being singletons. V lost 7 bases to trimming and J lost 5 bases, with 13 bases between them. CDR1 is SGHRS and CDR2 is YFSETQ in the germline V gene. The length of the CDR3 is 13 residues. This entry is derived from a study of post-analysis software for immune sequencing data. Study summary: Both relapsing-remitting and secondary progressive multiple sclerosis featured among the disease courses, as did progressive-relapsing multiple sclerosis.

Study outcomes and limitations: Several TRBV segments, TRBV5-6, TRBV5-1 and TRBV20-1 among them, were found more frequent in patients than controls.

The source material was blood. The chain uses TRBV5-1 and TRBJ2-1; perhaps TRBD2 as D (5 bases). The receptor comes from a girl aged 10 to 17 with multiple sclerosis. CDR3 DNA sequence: TGCGCCAGCGGACTGACTGAACACAATGAGCAGTTCTTC. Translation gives CASGLTEHNEQFF.